This T cell receptor (beta chain) was recorded in a study of OX40 agonist ivuxolimab in advanced cancers. Sequencing used immunoSEQ multiplex PCR; TCRdb keeps in-frame clones, though not all of them. The data contain 65,000 to 80,000 clones, over 75% of them singletons. Per the germline V gene, CDR1 is MNHNS and CDR2 is SASEGT. J was trimmed by 2 bases and V by 1 base; bases with no gene match: 4. The length of the CDR3 is 17 residues. The source material was CD4+ or CD8+ T cells sorted from blood, sampled in a trial of the OX40 agonist ivuxolimab. The source is an adult with an advanced solid tumor such as melanoma, head and neck, liver or kidney cancer. The chain has TRBV6-1 and TRBJ2-6; the match to TRBD1 covers 8 bases. Here the CDR3 DNA reads TGTGCCAGCAGTGAAGGTCAGGGGGCGCCTGGGGCCAACGTCCTGACTTTC. It encodes CASSEGQGAPGANVLTF.